Given below is one T cell receptor (beta chain) in context. Its antigen is undetermined. The data are from a study of T cell repertoires in cytomegalovirus infection. The study's findings and limits: There were carriers of CMV plus the relevant HLA, and cumulative public TCR beta family frequency identified them.

TCRdb reprocessed the reads with MiXCR, giving one entry per CDR3 protein. The data hold roughly 990,000 distinct CDR3 sequences, with about a third observed a single time. Trimming removed 0 bases from V and 6 bases from J; junction bases left unmatched: 7. The CDR3 extends over 16 amino acids. Per germline, CDR1 MGHRA and CDR2 YSYEKL. Sequenced material: cultured CD8+ T cells from PBMCs, taken from culture after CMV antigen stimulation. The sequence came from a human donor in good health (CMV status not recorded). Some clones in this sample may be carry-over from other donors' samples. The chain recombines TRBV4-1 with TRBJ2-3; 9 bases line up with TRBD2. CDR3 nucleotides: TGCGCCAGCAGCCAAGATCCAAGCGGGGGGCAGGATACGCAGTATTTT. Its protein is CASSQDPSGGQDTQYF.